This T cell receptor beta chain was documented in a study of shared clonotypes between healthy human individuals. TCRdb's copy holds only in-frame clones and misses some; the assay was immunoSEQ multiplex PCR. The table lists approximately 1,000,000 clones, 60% to 85% of them singletons. V dropped 5 bases and J dropped 8 bases, with 23 bases sitting between them. The CDR3 sequence is 16 residues long. Germline lookup yields CDR1 SSHAT and CDR2 FNYEAQ (reference sequence). Sequencing was done on a sample of memory CD4+ T cells from PBMCs. The subset is: CD45RA-negative fraction. The V and J genes are TRBV7-7 and TRBJ2-3; perhaps TRBD2 as D (5 bases). The TCR was taken from a young man in good health. Some clones in this sample may be carry-over from other donors' samples. CDR3 nucleotides: TGTGCCAGCAGCCCAACGGGCCCGAGAGGGATGGGTACGCAGTATTTT. It translates to CASSPTGPRGMGTQYF.